The rows below give T cell receptor beta chains drawn from one sample of a study of CD8 T cells in ankylosing spondylitis. TCRdb ran MiXCR on the 5' RACE reads and lists one entry per CDR3 protein. The table lists about 500,000 distinct CDR3 sequences, about 5% of them singletons. The specimen was blood, either unsorted or a sorted T cell fraction (not recorded which). All receptors come from a male donor with ankylosing spondylitis. CDR3s include the opening cysteine and the closing phenylalanine or tryptophan. The order of the fields is V gene, clone size, CDR3 protein. Where a row states a size, it is once, few, many or the class of an expanded clone; other rows omit it.

TRBV20-1 many CSAQGLGYLGYTF
TRBV29-1 many CSVERMGEQFF
TRBV7-9 many CASSYGDYEQYF
TRBV5-1 many CASSLADRSNYGYTF
TRBV29-1 NA CSVAGLAVSYNEQFF
TRBV7-2 many CASSLWQSYGYTF
TRBV5-1 many CASSRNLAGGVTGELFF
TRBV4-2 many CASSPEGPGASNTGELFF
TRBV6-5 few CASSYGPGLNTEAFF
TRBV12-3/TRBV12-4 few CASSLGLSGGYTF
TRBV7-2 many CASSLLPLNEQFF
TRBV6-2/TRBV6-3 NA CASSYATSATGELFF
TRBV3-1 NA CASSPLRGDQPQHF
TRBV7-9 many CASSPKGQGNTIYF
TRBV5-6 many CASSFLGQGGNEQYF
TRBV5-1 few CASSLGPDSEQYF
TRBV18 many CASSPTDLASSYEQYF
TRBV4-3 few CASSQGVMSRANIQYF
TRBV6-4 many CASSKGPGPNEQFF
TRBV12-3/TRBV12-4 NA CASRRLLGLAGAHEQFF
TRBV11-2 many CASSPGLIIGTEAFF
TRBV5-1 many CASRPLGSSGWYNEQFF
TRBV4-2 many CASRLRGGANNEQFF
TRBV7-9 few CASSPGGDQETQYF
TRBV2 NA CASRVGSNAGELFF
TRBV27 many CASSSISRFGTGGGMGNQPQHF
TRBV4-3 many CASSRNRVANEKLFF
TRBV5-1 many CASSLGPQKETQYF
TRBV20-1 NA CSARVVKSSYNSPLHF
TRBV5-4 few CASSAGTSGRREQFF
TRBV27 NA CASGSGPSSGANVLTF
TRBV5-1 many CASSLGDFSGNTIYF
TRBV12-5 many CASGLSNFAEAFF
TRBV20-1 few CSARGAGSAFEETQYF
TRBV11-2 few CASSLPTQAQYF
TRBV29-1 few CSAQRGGAETQYF
TRBV20-1 many CSARQGAGQPQHF
TRBV11-2 many CASSLGVGLENTEAFF
TRBV6-1 NA CASSLTGTASYEQYF
TRBV18 once CASSPGTGNEQYF
TRBV7-9 many CASSREAGTDTQYF
TRBV6-5 many CASSSHRDRGAGYTF
TRBV7-8 many CASSLTGITEAFF
TRBV5-1 many CASSLDPTNTGELFF
TRBV20-1 many CSAGGQGNVDEQYF
TRBV20-1 many CSARSGRRNEQFF
TRBV7-3 NA CASSLSPTGDNGYTF
TRBV27 many CASSLSWAGDYEQYF
TRBV2 once CASATNTDTQYF
TRBV18 NA CASSPDGSYNSPLHF
TRBV29-1 many CSVGRGGPEGEQYF
TRBV29-1 many CSAVEVRSYEQYF
TRBV10-3 many CAISPWSRGHEQYF
TRBV9 many CASSESIREWPSTGELFF
TRBV3-1 NA CASSQGRTSGTDTQYF
TRBV29-1 many CSVQEGAADTQYF
TRBV7-2 few CASSLGLGRAEQYF
TRBV11-1 many CASSLGAGQHSGANVLTF
TRBV20-1 many CSARIVTGHGYTF